The 5 T cell receptor beta chains in this list originate from one sample, sequenced in a study of blood T cell repertoires in COVID-19. Some clones are missing from TCRdb's copy, which holds only in-frame ones; the method was immunoSEQ multiplex PCR. Of around 150,000 clones listed, about 85% were seen once; the top ten hold around 8.1%. The source material was peripheral blood. The receptors were sampled from a woman aged 55-69 years with COVID-19, enrolled during active disease.

The gene calls are TRBV6-5 and TRBJ1-2; maybe TRBD1 (5 bases). Germline CDR1 reads MNHEY; CDR2 reads SVGAGI. V was trimmed by 6 bases and J by 4 bases, leaving 15 bases between them. The CDR3 totals 14 residues. As DNA, the CDR3 is TGTGCCAGCAGGGCTTCAGGGTCTCGCTATGGCTACACCTTC. It specifies CASRASGSRYGYTF.

The gene calls are TRBV5-8 and TRBJ2-3; 9 bases are a match to TRBD2. The CDR3 covers 16 residues. Germline assignment: CDR1 SGHTS and CDR2 YDEGEE. V shed 0 bases, J shed 2 bases, and the junction held 4 bases outside the gene matches. CDR3 region: CASSLELAGPTDTQYF. The CDR3 DNA follows: TGTGCCAGCAGCTTGGAGCTAGCGGGGCCCACAGATACGCAGTATTTT. Supplemented by reference TRBV5-8 and TRBJ2-3, the full variable domain reads EAGVTQSPTHLIKTRGQQATLRCSPISGHTSVYWYQQALGLGLQFLLWYDEGEERNRGNFPPRFSGRQFPNYSSELNVNALELEDSALYLCASSLELAGPTDTQYFGPGTRLTVL.

V is TRBV19 and J is TRBJ1-4, with 9 nucleotides matching TRBD1. This CDR3 comprises 15 residues. Looked up from germline, CDR1 is LNHDA and CDR2 is SQIVND (reference sequence). V dropped 4 bases and J dropped 8; count of bases not matched to a gene: 8. CDR3 protein: CASSTGQGFGEKLFF. The CDR3, as DNA: TGTGCCAGTAGTACGGGACAGGGATTTGGGGAAAAACTGTTTTTT.

This sequence joins TRBV6-5 and TRBJ2-7, with 11 bases lining up with TRBD2. This CDR3 is built from 15 residues. Trimming cost V 6 bases and J 3 bases; bases outside gene matches: 7. CDR1 and CDR2 (germline): MNHEY, SVGAGI. The CDR3 DNA reads TGTGCCAGCAGCACCACAACTAGCGGGAGCTACGAGCAGTACTTC. It yields the protein CASSTTTSGSYEQYF.

This chain joins TRBV3-1 (or the pseudogene TRBV3-2) and TRBJ2-2; possible D gene TRBD2, 5 bases. Trimming took off 4 bases at V and 6 bases at J, with 21 bases between the two ends. The germline V gene has CDR1 LGHDT and CDR2 YNNKEL (reference sequence). This CDR3 is built from 17 residues. CDR3 DNA sequence: TGTGCCAGCAGCCCTCGGTTGGGTTTGGAGGAAGCCGGGGAGCTGTTTTTT. Its translation: CASSPRLGLEEAGELFF.